The TCR beta chain under discussion was sequenced for a study of chemoradiotherapy in HPV16-positive cancers. Samples were taken several times over chemoradiotherapy. Findings of the study overall: Functional assays defining HPV-specific T cells used only a couple of HPV16-positive patients. During treatment, candidate HPV-specific clones and E7-related motifs expanded in tumor. Better recurrence-free survival went with HPV-responsive T-cell expansion in HPV16-positive patients.

This clone was seen just once. No antigen is known for it. Trimming cost V 2 bases and J 3 bases; bases outside gene matches: 6. Germline-derived CDR1 and CDR2 are SGHAT and FQDESV (reference sequence). This CDR3 has 15 amino acids. Here immunoSEQ multiplex PCR was the method, and the copy in TCRdb shows in-frame clones only, minus some. The sample contains 6,000 to 9,000 clones, 60% to 80% of which appear only once. This TCR was sampled from a human donor with HPV-associated anogenital cancer. This sample was gathered from a patient who underwent chemoradiotherapy. This rearrangement joins TRBV11-1 to TRBJ2-5; TRBD2 agrees at 7 bases. CDR3 amino acids: CASSLPGRGEETQYF. CDR3 DNA: TGTGCCAGCAGCTTACCAGGGAGGGGCGAAGAGACCCAGTACTTC.